Following are 19 T cell receptor beta chains from one sample sequenced in a study of CD8 T cells in ankylosing spondylitis. From the 5' RACE reads, TCRdb called clonotypes with MiXCR, one entry per CDR3 protein. Among 200,000 to 250,000 distinct CDR3 sequences listed, 20% to 30% were seen once. The sample consisted of blood, either unsorted or a sorted T cell fraction (not recorded which). The receptor set was obtained from a male donor with ankylosing spondylitis or in good health (not recorded which).

The table lists this clonotype with many counts. The V gene is TRBV7-2, the J gene TRBJ2-3; D gene unclear. V was pared by 5 bases and J by 10 bases, with 10 bases between. Germline loops: CDR1 SGHTA, CDR2 FQGNSA. The CDR3 runs to 11 residues. CDR3 in DNA: TGTGCCAGCAGCCCGAGATCGTCGCAGTATTTT. Its protein product is CASSPRSSQYF.

This clonotype was picked up a small number of times. One base away lies a much larger clone, so this may be a sequencing read error. This chain joins TRBV7-3 and TRBJ1-2; 7 nucleotides match TRBD1. Germline CDR1 is SGHTA and CDR2 is FQGTGA. This CDR3 has 15 residues. Written as DNA, the CDR3 is TGTGCCAGCAGCTCACTACCGCGACAGGGAAATGGCTCCACCTTC. Translating gives CASSSLPRQGNGSTF.

This chain links TRBV20-1 with TRBJ2-3; D is perhaps TRBD2 (6 bases). From germline, CDR1 is DFQATT and CDR2 SNEGSKA (reference sequence). This CDR3 region has 15 residues. V dropped 0 bases and J dropped 5 bases, with 15 bases sitting between them. The CDR3 nucleotides read TGCAGTGCTAGAGAAGGCGGGAATAAAATAGATACGCAGTATTTT. Amino acid sequence: CSAREGGNKIDTQYF.

This clonotype was seen many times. The V gene is TRBV28, the J gene TRBJ2-7; D is uncertain. The CDR3 loop spans 11 amino acids. V lost 7 bases and J 6 bases, leaving 10 bases between the germline ends. Germline assignment: CDR1 MDHEN and CDR2 SYDVKM. CDR3 region: CASKSPREQYF. The CDR3 DNA reads as TGTGCCAGCAAGTCACCCCGCGAGCAGTACTTC.

In this sample, this clonotype turned up many times. The chain has TRBV29-1 and TRBJ2-7, with D possibly being TRBD1 (5 bases). CDR3 length: 14 residues. Trimming left V 6 bases short and J 0 bases short, with 15 bases between. In germline, CDR1 is SQVTM, CDR2 ANQGSEA. The CDR3 is CSVRTPKSSYEQYF. DNA of the CDR3: TGCAGCGTACGGACACCCAAGAGCTCCTACGAGCAGTACTTC.

Comment on this clonotype: This could be a read error, since a much larger clone is one nucleotide away. The gene calls are TRBV6-5 and TRBJ1-2; D is perhaps TRBD1 (5 bases). Between the trimmed V and J ends, which lost 2 bases and 3 bases, there was a span of 7 bases. The CDR3 has 13 residues. Germline V gives CDR1 MNHEY, CDR2 SVGAGI. The CDR3 DNA is TGTGCCAGCAGTTACACGGGGGACTATGGCTACACCTTC. Amino acids: CASSYTGDYGYTF.

This clonotype was recorded many times. The chain couples TRBV29-1 to TRBJ2-1, with D perhaps TRBD2 (6 bases). CDR1 is SQVTM and CDR2 is ANQGSEA in the germline V gene. Trimming cost V 4 bases and J 4 bases, with 11 bases left between them. This CDR3 region has 13 residues. CDR3 DNA sequence: TGCAGCGTTGGTAGCGGAGGGTACAATGAGCAGTTCTTC. Its translation: CSVGSGGYNEQFF.

The J gene is TRBJ1-1, the V gene TRBV24-1; the D is unclear. Per the germline V gene, CDR1 is KGHDR and CDR2 is SFDVKD. With 4 bases removed from V and 7 bases from J, the gap between germline ends came to 6 bases. The CDR3 runs 11 residues. In nucleotides, the CDR3 is TGTGCCACCAGTGAGCAGGATGAAGCTTTCTTT. It translates to CATSEQDEAFF.

This clonotype was picked up a small number of times. The chain links TRBV2 to TRBJ2-5; TRBD1 matches 8 bases. Trimming cost V 6 bases and J 4 bases; bases outside gene matches: 7. Germline V gene sequence: CDR1 SNHLY, CDR2 FYNNEI. The length of the CDR3 is 14 residues. The CDR3 bases are TGTGCCAGCAGGAAACAGGGGGTGGTAGAGACCCAGTACTTC. Translated: CASRKQGVVETQYF.

This clonotype was counted ten times or more. This rearrangement joins TRBV7-9 to TRBJ2-5; 11 positions match TRBD2. The CDR3 has 15 residues. CDR1 is SEHNR, CDR2 FQNEAQ, per germline (reference sequence). J gave up 1 base and V 8 bases, and 6 bases lay outside the gene matches. CDR3 nucleotides: TGTGCCAGCTCGACTAGCGGGGCGGGCCAAGAGACCCAGTACTTC. It encodes CASSTSGAGQETQYF.

The V call is TRBV29-1, the J call TRBJ2-1; TRBD2 agrees at 8 bases. CDR1 SQVTM and CDR2 ANQGSEA come from the germline V gene. This CDR3 is 15 amino acids long. V dropped 4 bases and J dropped 5; count of bases not matched to a gene: 10. The CDR3 DNA follows: TGCAGCGTTGTGGGGACTAGAACCTCTAACAATGAGCAGTTCTTC. Translated: CSVVGTRTSNNEQFF.

The rearrangement uses TRBV15 and TRBJ2-1; the D is unclear. Germline V gene lookup returns CDR1 LNHNV and CDR2 YYDKDF (reference sequence). The CDR3 runs to 12 residues. V was pared by 7 bases and J by 10 bases, with 14 bases between. CDR3 coding DNA: TGTGCCACCACCGCCCAGGATACGGAGCAGTTCTTC. Translation gives CATTAQDTEQFF.

This chain links TRBV24-1 with TRBJ2-1; 10 bases are a match to TRBD2. Trimming cost V 4 bases and J 2 bases; bases outside gene matches: 19. Germline CDR1 and CDR2: KGHDR and SFDVKD. CDR3 length: 21 residues. CDR3 bases: TGTGCCACCAGTGAGGCTAGCGGGAGTGTCAAACCGGGTAACGCCTACAATGAGCAGTTCTTC. Translating it yields CATSEASGSVKPGNAYNEQFF.

The chain employs TRBV6-5 and TRBJ1-6; D is perhaps TRBD1 (6 bases). Germline CDR1 is MNHEY and CDR2 is SVGAGI. The CDR3 is 15 residues long. V lost 4 bases, J lost 7 bases, and 14 bases lay in between. The CDR3 protein is CASSSEGVGNSPLHF. The CDR3 nucleotides are TGTGCCAGCAGTTCGGAGGGGGTGGGGAATTCACCCCTCCACTTT.

This clonotype was observed many times. The V call is TRBV10-2, the J call TRBJ2-4; the D gene is possibly TRBD2 (5 bases). CDR3 length: 15 residues. V was clipped by 3 bases and J by 0 bases, with 9 bases between them. Looked up from germline, CDR1 is WSHSY and CDR2 is SAAADI. In nucleotides, the CDR3 is TGCGCCAGCAGTGAAGGCGGGTTAGCCAAAAACATTCAGTACTTC. Protein: CASSEGGLAKNIQYF.

This chain uses TRBV20-1 with TRBJ2-2; D is possibly TRBD1 or TRBD2 (5 bases each). Germline assignment: CDR1 DFQATT and CDR2 SNEGSKA (reference sequence). This CDR3 region has 16 residues. V lost 0 bases and J 5 bases, leaving 16 bases between the germline ends. The CDR3 is CSARDLEGRRTGELFF. In nucleotides, the CDR3 is TGCAGTGCTAGAGATCTCGAGGGGCGCAGAACCGGGGAGCTGTTTTTT.

The gene calls are TRBV10-3 and TRBJ2-3, with 8 positions matching TRBD2. With V trimmed by 8 bases and J by 4 bases, 11 bases remained unmatched. This CDR3 is 15 amino acids long. CDR1 and CDR2 from the germline V gene are ENHRY and SYGVKD. The CDR3 spells CAIREGLDLPDTQYF. In nucleotides, the CDR3 is TGTGCCATCCGGGAGGGACTAGATCTTCCAGATACGCAGTATTTT.

This clonotype was observed many times. J is TRBJ1-2 and V is TRBV24-1; TRBD1 might be the D (5 bases). The CDR3 has 15 residues. Trimming left V 2 bases short and J 8 bases short, with 17 bases between. Germline CDR1 is KGHDR and CDR2 is SFDVKD. CDR3: CATSDSTEGVRGYTF. The CDR3 DNA sequence: TGTGCCACCAGTGATTCAACCGAAGGGGTAAGGGGCTACACCTTC.

The chain combines TRBV4-3 with TRBJ2-1; D tentatively fits TRBD1 or TRBD2 (6 bases each). Per germline, CDR1 LGHNA and CDR2 YSLEER. This CDR3 spans 15 amino acids. Trimming left V 0 bases short and J 6 bases short, with 12 bases between. CDR3 DNA sequence: TGCGCCAGCAGCCAAGATCGGGGGCGGGGCAATGAGCAGTTCTTC. Translating it yields CASSQDRGRGNEQFF.